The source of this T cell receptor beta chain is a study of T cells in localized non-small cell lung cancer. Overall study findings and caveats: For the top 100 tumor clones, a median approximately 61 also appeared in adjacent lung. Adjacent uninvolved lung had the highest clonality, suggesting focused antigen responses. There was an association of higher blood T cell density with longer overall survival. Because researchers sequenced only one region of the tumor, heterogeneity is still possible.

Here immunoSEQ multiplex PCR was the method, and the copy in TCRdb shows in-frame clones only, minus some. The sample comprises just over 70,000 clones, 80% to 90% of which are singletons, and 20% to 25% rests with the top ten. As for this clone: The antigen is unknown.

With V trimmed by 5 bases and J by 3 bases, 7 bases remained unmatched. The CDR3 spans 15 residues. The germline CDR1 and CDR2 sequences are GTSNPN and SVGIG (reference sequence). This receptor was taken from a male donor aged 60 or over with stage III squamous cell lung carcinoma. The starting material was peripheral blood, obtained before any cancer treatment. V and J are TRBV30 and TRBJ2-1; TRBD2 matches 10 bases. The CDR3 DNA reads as TGTGCCTGGTTCAGCGGGGGGGCCCTCTACAATGAGCAGTTCTTC. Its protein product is CAWFSGGALYNEQFF. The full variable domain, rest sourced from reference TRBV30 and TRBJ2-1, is SQTIHQWPATLVQPVGSPLSLECTVEGTSNPNLYWYRQAAGRGLQLLFYSVGIGQISSEVPQNLSASRPQDRQFILSSKKLLLSDSGFYLCAWFSGGALYNEQFFGPGTRLTVL.